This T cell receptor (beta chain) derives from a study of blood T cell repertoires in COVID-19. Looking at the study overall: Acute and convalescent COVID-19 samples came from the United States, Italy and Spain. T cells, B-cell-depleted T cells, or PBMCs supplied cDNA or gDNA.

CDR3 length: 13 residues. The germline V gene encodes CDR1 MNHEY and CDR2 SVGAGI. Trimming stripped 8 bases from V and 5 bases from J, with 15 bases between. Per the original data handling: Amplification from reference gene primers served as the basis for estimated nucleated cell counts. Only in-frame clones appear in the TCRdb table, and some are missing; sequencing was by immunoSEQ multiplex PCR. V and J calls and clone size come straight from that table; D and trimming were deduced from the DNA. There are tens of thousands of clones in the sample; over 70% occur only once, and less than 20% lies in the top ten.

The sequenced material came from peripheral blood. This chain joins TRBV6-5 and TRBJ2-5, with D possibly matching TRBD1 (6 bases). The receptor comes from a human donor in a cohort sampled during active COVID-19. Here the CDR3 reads CASVTGIIETQYF. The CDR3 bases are TGTGCCAGCGTAACAGGGATCATCGAGACCCAGTACTTC.